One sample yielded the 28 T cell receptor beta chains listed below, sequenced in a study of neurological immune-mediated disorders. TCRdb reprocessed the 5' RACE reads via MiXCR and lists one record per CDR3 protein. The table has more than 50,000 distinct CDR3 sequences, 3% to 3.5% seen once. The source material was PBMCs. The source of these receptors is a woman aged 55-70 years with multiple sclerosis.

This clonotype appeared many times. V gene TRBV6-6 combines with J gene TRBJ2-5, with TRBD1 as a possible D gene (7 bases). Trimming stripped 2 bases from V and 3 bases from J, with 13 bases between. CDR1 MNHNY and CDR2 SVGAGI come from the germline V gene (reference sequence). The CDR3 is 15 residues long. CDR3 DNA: TGTGCCAGCAGTTACGCAAGCAGGGGGGAAGAGACCCAGTACTTC. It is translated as CASSYASRGEETQYF.

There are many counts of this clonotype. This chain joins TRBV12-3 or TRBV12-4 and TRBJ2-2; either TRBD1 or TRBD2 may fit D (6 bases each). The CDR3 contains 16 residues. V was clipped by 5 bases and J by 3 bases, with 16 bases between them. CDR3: CASSAPWGADTGELFF. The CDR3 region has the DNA TGTGCCAGCAGTGCCCCTTGGGGGGCGGACACCGGGGAGCTGTTTTTT.

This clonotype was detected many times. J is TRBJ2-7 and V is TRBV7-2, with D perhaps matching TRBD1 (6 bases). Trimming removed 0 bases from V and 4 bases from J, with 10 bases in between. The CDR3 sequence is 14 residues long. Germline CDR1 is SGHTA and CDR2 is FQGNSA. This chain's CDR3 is CASSLAGRGYEQYF. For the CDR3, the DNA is TGTGCCAGCAGCTTAGCTGGCAGGGGTTACGAGCAGTACTTC.

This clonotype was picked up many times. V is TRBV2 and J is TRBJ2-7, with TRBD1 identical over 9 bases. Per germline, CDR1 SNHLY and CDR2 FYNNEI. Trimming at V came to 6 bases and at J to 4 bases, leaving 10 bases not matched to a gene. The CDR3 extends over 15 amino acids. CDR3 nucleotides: TGTGCCAGCAGACCCCCCGGGACAGGGACTTACGAGCAGTACTTC. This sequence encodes CASRPPGTGTYEQYF.

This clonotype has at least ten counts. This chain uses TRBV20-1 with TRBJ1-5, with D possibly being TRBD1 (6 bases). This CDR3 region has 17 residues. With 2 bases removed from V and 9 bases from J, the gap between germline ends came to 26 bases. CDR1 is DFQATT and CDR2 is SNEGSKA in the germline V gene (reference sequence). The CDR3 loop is CSARPPFTGTMDRPQHF. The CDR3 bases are TGCAGTGCTAGACCTCCTTTTACCGGGACAATGGATCGGCCCCAGCATTTT.

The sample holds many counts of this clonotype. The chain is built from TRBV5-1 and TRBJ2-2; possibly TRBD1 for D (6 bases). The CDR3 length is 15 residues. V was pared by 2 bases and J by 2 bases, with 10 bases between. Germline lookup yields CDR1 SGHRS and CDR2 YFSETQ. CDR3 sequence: CASSFGTPNTGELFF. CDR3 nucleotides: TGCGCCAGCAGCTTCGGGACACCAAACACCGGGGAGCTGTTTTTT.

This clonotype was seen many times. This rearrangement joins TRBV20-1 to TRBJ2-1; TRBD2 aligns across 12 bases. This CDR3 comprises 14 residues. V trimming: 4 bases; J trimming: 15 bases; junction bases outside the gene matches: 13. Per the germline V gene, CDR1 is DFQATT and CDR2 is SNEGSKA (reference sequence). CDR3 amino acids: CSAKRASGGEVGFF. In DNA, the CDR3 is TGCAGTGCTAAGCGGGCTAGCGGGGGGGAGGTAGGGTTCTTC.

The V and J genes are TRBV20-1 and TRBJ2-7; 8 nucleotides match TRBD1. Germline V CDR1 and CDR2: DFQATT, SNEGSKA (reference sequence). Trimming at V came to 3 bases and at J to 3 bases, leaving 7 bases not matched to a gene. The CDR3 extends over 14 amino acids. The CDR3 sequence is CSASKGQGDYEQYF. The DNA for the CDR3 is TGCAGTGCTAGTAAAGGACAGGGCGACTACGAGCAGTACTTC.

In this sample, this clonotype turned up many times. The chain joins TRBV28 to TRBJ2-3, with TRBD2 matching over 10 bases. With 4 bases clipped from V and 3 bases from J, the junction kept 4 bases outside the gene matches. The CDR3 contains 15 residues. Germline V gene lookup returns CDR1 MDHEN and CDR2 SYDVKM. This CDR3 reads CASSSPSGRTDTQYF. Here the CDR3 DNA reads TGTGCCAGCAGTTCGCCTAGCGGGAGAACAGATACGCAGTATTTT. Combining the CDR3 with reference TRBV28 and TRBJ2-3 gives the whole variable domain DVKVTQSSRYLVKRTGEKVFLECVQDMDHENMFWYRQDPGLGLRLIYFSYDVKMKEKGDIPEGYSVSREKKERFSLILESASTNQTSMYLCASSSPSGRTDTQYFGPGTRLTVL.

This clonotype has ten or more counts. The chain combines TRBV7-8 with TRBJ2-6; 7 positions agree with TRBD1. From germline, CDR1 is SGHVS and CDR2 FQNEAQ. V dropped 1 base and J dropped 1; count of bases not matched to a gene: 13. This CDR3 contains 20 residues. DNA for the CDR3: TGTGCCAGCAGCTTAGGGGGCTTGGGACAGTTATTATCTGGGGCCAACGTCCTGACTTTC. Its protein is CASSLGGLGQLLSGANVLTF.

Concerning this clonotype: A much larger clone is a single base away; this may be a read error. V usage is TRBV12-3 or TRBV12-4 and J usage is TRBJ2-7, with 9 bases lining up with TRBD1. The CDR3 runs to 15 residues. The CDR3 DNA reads TGTGCCAGCAGTCAAACAGGGGGCTTCGGGTACGAGCGGTACTTC. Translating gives CASSQTGGFGYERYF.

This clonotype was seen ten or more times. CDR3 residues: CASSLPLAGTNTGELFF. In nucleotides, the CDR3 is TGTGCCAGCAGCTTACCATTAGCGGGTACGAACACCGGGGAGCTGTTTTTT. The V gene is TRBV9, the J gene TRBJ2-2; 7 bases map to TRBD2. The CDR3 loop spans 17 amino acids. Germline V gives CDR1 SGDLS, CDR2 YYNGEE. V dropped 4 bases and J dropped 0; count of bases not matched to a gene: 9.

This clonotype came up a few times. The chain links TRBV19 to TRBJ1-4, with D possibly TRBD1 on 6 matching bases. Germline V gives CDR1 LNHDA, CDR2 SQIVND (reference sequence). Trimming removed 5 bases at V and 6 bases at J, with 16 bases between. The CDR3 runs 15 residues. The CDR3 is CASSHNRGADEKLFF. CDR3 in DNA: TGTGCCAGTAGTCATAACCGGGGGGCGGATGAAAAACTGTTTTTT.

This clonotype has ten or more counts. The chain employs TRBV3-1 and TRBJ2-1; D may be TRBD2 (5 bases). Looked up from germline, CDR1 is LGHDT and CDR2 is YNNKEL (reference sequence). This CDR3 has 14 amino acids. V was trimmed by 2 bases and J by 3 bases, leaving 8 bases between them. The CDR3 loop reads CASSQHGIYNEQFF. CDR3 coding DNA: TGTGCCAGCAGCCAACACGGGATCTACAATGAGCAGTTCTTC.

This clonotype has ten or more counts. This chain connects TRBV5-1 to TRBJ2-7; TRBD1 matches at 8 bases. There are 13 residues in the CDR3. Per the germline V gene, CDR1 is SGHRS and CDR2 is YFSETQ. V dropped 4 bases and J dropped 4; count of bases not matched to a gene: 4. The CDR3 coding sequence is TGCGCCAGCAGCCCGACAGGGGTGTACGAGCAGTACTTC. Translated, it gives CASSPTGVYEQYF.

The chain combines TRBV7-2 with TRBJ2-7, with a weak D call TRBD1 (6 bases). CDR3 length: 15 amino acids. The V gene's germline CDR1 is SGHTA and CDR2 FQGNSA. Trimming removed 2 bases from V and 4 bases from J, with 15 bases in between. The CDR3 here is CASSLRGARGYEQYF. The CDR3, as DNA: TGTGCCAGCAGCTTAAGAGGTGCCAGGGGTTACGAGCAGTACTTC.

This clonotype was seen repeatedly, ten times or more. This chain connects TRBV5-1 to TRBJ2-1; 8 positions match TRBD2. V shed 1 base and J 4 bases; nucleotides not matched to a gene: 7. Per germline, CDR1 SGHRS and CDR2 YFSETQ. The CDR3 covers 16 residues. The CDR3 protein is CASSLTGLVEYNEQFF. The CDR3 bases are TGCGCCAGCAGCTTGACGGGACTAGTGGAGTACAATGAGCAGTTCTTC.

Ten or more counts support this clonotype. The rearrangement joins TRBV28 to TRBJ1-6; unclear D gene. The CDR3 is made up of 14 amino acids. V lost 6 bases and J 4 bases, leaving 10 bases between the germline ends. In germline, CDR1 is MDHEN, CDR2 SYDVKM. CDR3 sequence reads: CASSFPGYNSPLHF. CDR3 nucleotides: TGTGCCAGCAGCTTCCCCGGGTATAATTCACCCCTCCACTTT.

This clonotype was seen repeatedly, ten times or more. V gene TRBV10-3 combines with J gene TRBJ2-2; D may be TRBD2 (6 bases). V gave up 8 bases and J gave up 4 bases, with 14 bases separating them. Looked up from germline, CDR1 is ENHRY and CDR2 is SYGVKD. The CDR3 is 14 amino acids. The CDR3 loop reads CAILNTGATGELFF. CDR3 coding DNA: TGTGCCATCCTTAACACGGGAGCCACCGGGGAGCTGTTTTTT.

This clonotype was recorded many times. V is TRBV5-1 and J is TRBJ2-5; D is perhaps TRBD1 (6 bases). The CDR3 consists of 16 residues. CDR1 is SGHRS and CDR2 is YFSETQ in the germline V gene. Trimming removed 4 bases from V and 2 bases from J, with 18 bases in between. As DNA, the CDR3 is TGCGCCAGCAGCCCCCTGTGGGGGCGTGGGCAAGAGACCCAGTACTTC. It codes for CASSPLWGRGQETQYF.

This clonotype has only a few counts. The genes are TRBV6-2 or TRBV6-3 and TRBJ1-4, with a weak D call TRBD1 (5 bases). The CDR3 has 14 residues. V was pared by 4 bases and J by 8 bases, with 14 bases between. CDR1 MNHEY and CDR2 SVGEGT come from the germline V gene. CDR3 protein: CASSWTKWGEKLFF. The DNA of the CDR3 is TGTGCCAGCAGTTGGACGAAGTGGGGCGAAAAACTGTTTTTT.

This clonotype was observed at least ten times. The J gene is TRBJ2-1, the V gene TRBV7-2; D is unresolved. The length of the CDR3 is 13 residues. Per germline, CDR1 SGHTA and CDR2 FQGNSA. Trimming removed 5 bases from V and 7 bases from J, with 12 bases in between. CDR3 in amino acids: CASSPPPFNEQFF. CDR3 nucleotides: TGTGCCAGCAGCCCCCCACCTTTTAATGAGCAGTTCTTC. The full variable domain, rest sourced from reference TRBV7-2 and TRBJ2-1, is GAGVSQSPSNKVTEKGKDVELRCDPISGHTALYWYRQSLGQGLEFLIYFQGNSAPDKSGLPSDRFSAERTGGSVSTLTIQRTQQEDSAVYLCASSPPPFNEQFFGPGTRLTVL.

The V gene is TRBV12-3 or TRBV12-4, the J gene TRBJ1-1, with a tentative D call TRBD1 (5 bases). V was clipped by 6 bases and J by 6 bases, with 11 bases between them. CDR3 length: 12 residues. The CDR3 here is CASSYGAPEAFF. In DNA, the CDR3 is TGTGCCAGCAGCTACGGGGCTCCTGAAGCTTTCTTT.

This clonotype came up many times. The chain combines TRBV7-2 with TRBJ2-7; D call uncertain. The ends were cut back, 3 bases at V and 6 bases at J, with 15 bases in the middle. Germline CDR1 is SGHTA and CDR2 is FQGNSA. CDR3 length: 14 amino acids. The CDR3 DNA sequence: TGTGCCAGCAGCTTGGGCAGCTACTCTGGCGAGCAGTACTTC. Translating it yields CASSLGSYSGEQYF.

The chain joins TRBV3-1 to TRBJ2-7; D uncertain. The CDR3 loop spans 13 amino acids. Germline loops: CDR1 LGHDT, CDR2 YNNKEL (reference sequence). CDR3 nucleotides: TGTGTCGGCAGCCAGACATCCCTCTACGAGCAGTACTTC. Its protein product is CVGSQTSLYEQYF.

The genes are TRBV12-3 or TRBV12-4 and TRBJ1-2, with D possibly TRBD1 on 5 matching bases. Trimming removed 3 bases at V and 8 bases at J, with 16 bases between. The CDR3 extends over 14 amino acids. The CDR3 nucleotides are TGTGCCAGCAGTTTGCAAGGGGAGGGAAGAGGCTACACCTTC. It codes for CASSLQGEGRGYTF.

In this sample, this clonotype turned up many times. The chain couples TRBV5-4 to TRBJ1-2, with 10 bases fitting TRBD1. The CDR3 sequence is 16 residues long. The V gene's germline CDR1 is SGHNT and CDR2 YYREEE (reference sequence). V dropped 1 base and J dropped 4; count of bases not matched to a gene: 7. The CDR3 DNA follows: TGTGCCAGCAGCTTGTTGCGGGACAGGGGAACCTATGGCTACACCTTC. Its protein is CASSLLRDRGTYGYTF.

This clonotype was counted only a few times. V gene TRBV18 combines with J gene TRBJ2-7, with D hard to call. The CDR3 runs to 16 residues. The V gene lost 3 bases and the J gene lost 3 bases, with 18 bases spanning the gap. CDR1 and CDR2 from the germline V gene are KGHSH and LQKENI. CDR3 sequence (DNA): TGTGCCAGCTCACCGGGTCCGGGTCTTCCTCGCTACGAGCAGTACTTC. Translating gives CASSPGPGLPRYEQYF.